The text below deals with one T cell receptor beta chain. This clone was seen a few times. Its antigen has not been determined. The record has no base qualities; no much larger clone is one base away. The data belong to a study of beta chain features in type 1 diabetes (dated by TCRdb to between 2018 and 2020). General notes on the study: No differences in mean age, gender distribution, total cell number or subset yield were found between patients and healthy donors. A total of 90 million to 140 million sorted cells were examined across all samples, and RNA yield correlated strongly with the number of cells per subset. In the study, recently diagnosed type 1 diabetes patients and matched healthy donors were compared on the TCRB repertoires of their sorted circulating CD4+ T cell subsets. Whereas all 30 or so donors provided naive and central memory subsets, regulatory and stem cell-like memory subsets were isolated from just 8 patients and about 8 healthy donors. Overall study results and their limits: At VDJ recombination sites, patients with type 1 diabetes made fewer insertions and deleted more nucleotides, a pattern implying thymic rearrangement abnormalities. Because cDNA was sequenced instead of genomic DNA, activated cells with high expression could be over-represented, although the groups did not differ in activation or CD3 levels. Type 1 diabetes patients showed a moderate but significant shortening of TCRB CDR3 length in all four CD4+ subsets. Only small numbers of individuals were included in the HLA sub-analyses, which left unresolved whether HLA type had any influence on TCRB rearrangement. PCR might favor shorter templates, but patient and control samples were amplified and corrected together, so any skew would affect both groups equally. Naive, central memory and regulatory TCRB repertoires appeared to be more similar among patients than among healthy donors.

The High Capacity cDNA Reverse Transcription Kit was used to reverse transcribe all of the isolated RNA, meaning that expressed TCRB transcripts were what got sequenced. Deep immunoSEQ sequencing was performed on naive, central memory and regulatory T cell samples, with an average of roughly 3.3 million total reads per sample. After sorted cells were lysed in RLT buffer, RNA was extracted with DNase-treated RNeasy Micro or Mini kits, with the choice depending on cell number. To prevent cross-contamination, every cell subset was processed on its own, while patient and healthy donor samples were processed together. The immunoSEQ multiplex PCR was used to amplify TCRB sequences from cDNA, generating 87-bp fragments that spanned the CDR3 region. The amplicons were sequenced using the Illumina HiSeq platform. Under the source paper's analysis protocol: PCR bias was computationally corrected using synthetic template baselines, reads within Hamming distance 2 were collapsed, and singletons that could not be merged were discarded. By aligning reads against IMGT, V, D and J genes, CDR3 length, and insertions or deletions at six rearrangement sites were assigned. Clonotype counts were normalized to sorted cell number within each subset before computing true diversity and Gini coefficients with the tcR R package. The overlap coefficient, calculated on TCRB nucleotide sequences, was used to quantify repertoire sharing. Out-of-frame TCRB sequences from naive cells were analyzed to stand in for the pre-selection repertoire. TCRdb limited this immuneACCESS table to in-frame rearrangements with V and J called. A share of clones is missing; checked studies link under half to unresolved V genes, and the rest is unexplained. V and J calls and clone size are given by that table; D and trimming were obtained from the DNA. Recorded for this sample are roughly 730,000 clones; 13% of them occurred a single time. 0.022% of the sample is taken by the ten largest.

The CDR3 sequence holds 17 residues, the cysteine and phenylalanine included. Here the CDR3 DNA is all that survives: 51 bases in frame from base 1. Each donor gave one peripheral blood draw, averaging roughly 120 mL, which was collected into heparinised tubes. Naive, central memory, regulatory and stem cell-like memory CD4+ T cells were sorted on a BD FACSAria II using a panel including CD45RO, CCR7, CD25, CD127, CD95 and CD27. Purity was above 98% for every sorted population. PBMCs were isolated immediately by Lymphoprep density gradient centrifugation and stained directly without culture. Samples were stained and sorted in pairs, with one healthy donor and one patient per experiment, so that batch effects were minimized.

The specimen sequenced was naive CD4+ T cells from blood. Reading the label with the study, this specimen's cell subset or site is: true naive CD4+ T cells. Rearrangement joined TRBV21-1 to TRBJ2-6; the table's D call of TRBD1 was not tested on the DNA. TRBV21-1 is a documented pseudogene. The sequence was collected from a man between 18 and 35 years old with type 1 diabetes. CDR3 protein: CASSHSQGYSGANVLTF. In nucleotides, the sequence is TGTGCCAGCAGCCACTCACAGGGATACTCTGGGGCCAACGTCCTGACTTTC.